A single T cell receptor (beta chain) is shown here with its context. This sample stems from a study of blood T cell repertoires in COVID-19. V gave up 3 bases and J gave up 7 bases; unmatched junction bases: 12. Germline CDR1 and CDR2: SGHNT and YYREEE (reference sequence). The CDR3 loop spans 16 amino acids. Repertoires were generated with immunoSEQ multiplex PCR, while TCRdb's copy carries only in-frame clones and drops some. Of about 270,000 clones detected, 88% appear once; the ten largest clones hold 2.5% to 3.5%. The V gene is TRBV5-4, the J gene TRBJ2-1; the match to TRBD2 covers 8 bases. This TCR came from a woman aged 45-59 years who had recovered from COVID-19. Sequenced input: PBMCs or T cells enriched from blood (not recorded which). The CDR3 is CASSSIGSGTRNEQFF. CDR3 bases: TGTGCCAGCAGCTCGATCGGTAGCGGGACGAGGAATGAGCAGTTCTTC.